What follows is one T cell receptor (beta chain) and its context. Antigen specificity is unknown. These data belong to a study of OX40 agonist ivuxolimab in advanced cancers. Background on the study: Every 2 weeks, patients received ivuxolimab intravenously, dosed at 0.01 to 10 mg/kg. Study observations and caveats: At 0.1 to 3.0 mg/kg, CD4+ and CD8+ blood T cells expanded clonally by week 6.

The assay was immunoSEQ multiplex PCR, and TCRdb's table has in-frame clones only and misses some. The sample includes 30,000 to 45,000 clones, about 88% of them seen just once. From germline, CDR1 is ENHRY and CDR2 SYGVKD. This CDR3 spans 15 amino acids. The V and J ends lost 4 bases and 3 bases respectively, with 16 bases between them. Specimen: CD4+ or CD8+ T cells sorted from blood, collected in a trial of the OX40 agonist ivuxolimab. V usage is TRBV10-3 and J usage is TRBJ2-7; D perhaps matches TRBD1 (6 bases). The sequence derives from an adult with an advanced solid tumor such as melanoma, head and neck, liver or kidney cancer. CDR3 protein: CAISGRQALYYEQYF. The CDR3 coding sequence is TGTGCCATCAGTGGGCGACAGGCACTGTACTACGAGCAGTACTTC.